This is a list of T cell receptor beta chains from one sample in a study of blood T cell repertoires in COVID-19. Libraries were prepared by immunoSEQ multiplex PCR; TCRdb keeps only in-frame clonotypes and omits some of them. This sample has over 60,000 clones, with more than 80% found just once. What was sequenced was peripheral blood. The receptors originated from a woman aged 80 or older with active or convalescent COVID-19. CDR3s include the opening cysteine and the closing phenylalanine or tryptophan. The D gene is left open where the match is weak. Only part of the rows carry a size: once, few, many, or a class if the clone is expanded.

NA,NA,TRBJ2-1,TRBV5-1,CASSLRPTGRLVLLDEQFF,TGCGCCAGCAGCTTGAGGCCCACAGGCCGGTTGGTCCTGTTAGATGAGCAGTTCTTC
NA,NA,TRBJ1-2,TRBV7-6,CASSLFNGDGYTF,TGTGCCAGCAGCTTATTTAACGGTGATGGCTACACCTTC
NA,TRBD2,TRBJ2-7,TRBV6-1,CASRPRGLGLVEQYF,TGTGCCAGCCGTCCGCGCGGACTAGGGCTCGTCGAGCAGTACTTC
NA,NA,TRBJ1-1,TRBV29-1,CSVRAGWSTEAFF,TGCAGCGTGCGGGCTGGTTGGAGCACTGAAGCTTTCTTT
NA,NA,TRBJ1-4,TRBV2,CASSEVGRENEKLFF,TGTGCCAGCAGTGAAGTAGGACGGGAGAATGAAAAACTGTTTTTT
NA,NA,TRBJ1-6,TRBV28,CASSPPGEAGNSPLHF,TGTGCCAGCAGTCCCCCGGGGGAAGCCGGTAATTCACCCCTCCACTTT
NA,NA,TRBJ1-1,TRBV3-1/TRBV3-2,CASSHGTEAFF,TGTGCCAGCAGCCACGGCACTGAAGCTTTCTTT
many,TRBD2,TRBJ2-3,TRBV10-1,CASSVSGGAQDTQYF,TGCGCCAGCAGTGTGAGCGGGGGGGCCCAAGATACGCAGTATTTT
NA,NA,TRBJ2-5,TRBV5-1,CASSLDRYQETQYF,TGCGCCAGCAGCCTCGACAGGTACCAAGAGACCCAGTACTTC
NA,NA,TRBJ2-2,TRBV7-9,CASSSGTPNTGELFF,TGTGCCAGCAGCTCCGGGACACCGAACACCGGGGAGCTGTTTTTT
NA,TRBD1,TRBJ2-5,TRBV6-1,CASSEGTGVQTQYF,TGTGCCAGCAGTGAGGGGACAGGGGTGCAGACCCAGTACTTC